This passage covers 31 T cell receptor beta chains from one sample sequenced in a study of shared clonotypes between healthy human individuals. Measured with immunoSEQ multiplex PCR; TCRdb has only the in-frame clones, and not every one. The sample shows under 1,100,000 clones, around 78% of them seen only once. Sequencing was performed on memory CD4+ T cells from PBMCs. Subset denoted: CD45RA-negative fraction. These receptors all stem from a man younger than 35 in good health. Some clones in this sample may be carry-over from other donors' samples.

On this clone: This may come from a read error, since a much larger clone is one base off. The rearrangement joins TRBV11-2 to TRBJ2-7; D gene unclear. Germline assignment: CDR1 SGHAT and CDR2 FQNNGV. The CDR3 has 14 amino acids. Trimming pared 0 bases from V and 1 base from J, leaving 7 bases between. This CDR3 is CASSLDWGSYEQYF. DNA for the CDR3: TGTGCCAGCAGCTTAGATTGGGGATCCTACGAGCAGTACTTC.

This clone turned up a few times. The sample carries other DNA sequences with the same CDR3. This sequence joins TRBV28 and TRBJ2-7; D not resolved. Germline V gene lookup returns CDR1 MDHEN and CDR2 SYDVKM. With 2 bases removed from V and 4 bases from J, the gap between germline ends came to 3 bases. CDR3 length: 11 residues. The DNA of the CDR3 is TGTGCCAGCAGTTTAGGGTACGAGCAGTACTTC. It yields the protein CASSLGYEQYF.

The rearrangement links TRBV11-1 to TRBJ1-6; D is ambiguous. The CDR3 spans 14 residues. Germline CDR1 is SGHAT and CDR2 is FQDESV (reference sequence). V lost 1 base and J lost 14, with 15 bases in between. Here the CDR3 reads CASSLGQQYSALHF. CDR3 nucleotides: TGTGCCAGCAGCTTAGGGCAGCAGTATTCGGCCCTCCACTTT.

Turning to this clone: This sample includes further DNA sequences coding for the same CDR3. The V call is TRBV28, the J call TRBJ2-2, with a possible D match to TRBD1 (5 bases). CDR3 length equals 14 residues. V lost 6 bases and J lost 2, with 10 bases in between. Looked up from germline, CDR1 is MDHEN and CDR2 is SYDVKM. The chain's CDR3 is CASSRRANTGELFF. The CDR3, as DNA: TGTGCCAGCAGCCGCAGGGCCAACACCGGGGAGCTGTTTTTT.

About this clone: One base away lies a much larger clone, so this may be a sequencing read error. CDR3 sequence reads: CASSFSTDTQYF. DNA for the CDR3: TGTGCCAGCAGTTTCTCTACAGATACGCAGTATTTT. V and J are TRBV7-8 and TRBJ2-3; D gene unclear. The CDR3 extends over 12 amino acids. Deletions cut 6 bases from V and 3 bases from J, with 7 bases between. The germline V gene has CDR1 SGHVS and CDR2 FQNEAQ.

V usage is TRBV5-1 and J usage is TRBJ2-1; 9 positions match TRBD2. The CDR3 length is 17 residues. CDR1 and CDR2 (germline): SGHRS, YFSETQ. V trimming: 2 bases; J trimming: 0 bases; junction bases outside the gene matches: 6. The CDR3, as DNA: TGCGCCAGCAGCTTTACCTATAGCGGGAGCTCCTACAATGAGCAGTTCTTC. Its protein product is CASSFTYSGSSYNEQFF.

The V call is TRBV6-5, the J call TRBJ1-2; 7 bases fit TRBD1. This CDR3 has 15 residues. The V gene end was trimmed by 0 bases and the J gene end by 8 bases; junction bases not matched to a gene: 9. CDR1 is MNHEY and CDR2 is SVGAGI in the germline V gene. CDR3 region: CASSYSATGKGGYTF. CDR3 nucleotide sequence: TGTGCCAGCAGTTACTCCGCGACAGGGAAAGGAGGCTACACCTTC.

Details on this clone: Additional DNA sequences in this sample encode the identical CDR3. The CDR3 sequence is CASSFGTGVSYEQYF. In DNA, the CDR3 is TGTGCCAGCAGCTTCGGGACAGGGGTTTCCTACGAGCAGTACTTC. The rearrangement uses TRBV7-8 and TRBJ2-7, with 10 bases aligning to TRBD1. The CDR3 length is 15 residues. Germline-derived CDR1 and CDR2 are SGHVS and FQNEAQ. V lost 3 bases, J lost 1 base, and 3 bases stayed unmatched.

V gene TRBV7-9 combines with J gene TRBJ2-1, with 10 bases matching TRBD2. From germline, CDR1 is SEHNR and CDR2 FQNEAQ (reference sequence). The CDR3 contains 15 residues. V trimming: 2 bases; J trimming: 7 bases; junction bases outside the gene matches: 5. The CDR3 nucleotides read TGTGCCAGCAGCTTAAGGACTAGCGGTCCTAATGAGCAGTTCTTC. Protein sequence: CASSLRTSGPNEQFF.

The chain combines TRBV18 with TRBJ2-1; 7 nucleotides agree with TRBD1. The germline gives CDR1 KGHSH, CDR2 LQKENI. CDR3 length: 15 residues. The V and J ends lost 4 bases and 6 bases, in that order; junction bases with no gene match: 9. The CDR3, as DNA: TGTGCCAGCTCACTGCACGGGACAGCCCCCAATGAGCAGTTCTTC. It translates to CASSLHGTAPNEQFF.

The genes are TRBV4-1 and TRBJ2-1; D may be TRBD1 (5 bases). Per germline, CDR1 MGHRA and CDR2 YSYEKL. CDR3 length: 18 residues. The V gene lost 5 bases and the J gene lost 0 bases, with 20 bases spanning the gap. The CDR3 region has the DNA TGCGCCAGCAGCTCACTCTCCGGTAGGGGAAGCTCCTACAATGAGCAGTTCTTC. Its translation is CASSSLSGRGSSYNEQFF.

Comments on this clone: Additional DNA sequences in this sample encode the identical CDR3. The chain recombines TRBV7-8 with TRBJ2-7; possible D gene TRBD1, 6 bases. The CDR3 runs to 13 residues. Looked up from germline, CDR1 is SGHVS and CDR2 is FQNEAQ. Trimming took 5 bases from V and 4 from J, leaving 12 bases between them. The CDR3 bases are TGTGCCAGCAGCACTGGACAGAGTTACGAGCAGTACTTC. Translated, it gives CASSTGQSYEQYF.

The rearrangement joins TRBV4-1 to TRBJ2-7; D gene uncertain. The CDR3 totals 15 residues. Trimming removed 1 base at V and 3 bases at J, with 13 bases between. CDR1 is MGHRA and CDR2 is YSYEKL in the germline V gene. The CDR3, as DNA: TGCGCCAGCAGCCAAGGGCAAGGGTTCGGCTACGAGCAGTACTTC. Its translation is CASSQGQGFGYEQYF.

This chain links TRBV6-5 with TRBJ2-4; 8 bases fit TRBD1. This CDR3 spans 13 amino acids. The J segment lost 7 bases and the V segment lost 2 bases, leaving 1 base of the junction unmatched. CDR1 MNHEY and CDR2 SVGAGI come from the germline V gene. The CDR3 DNA reads TGTGCCAGCAGTTACAACAGGGGGAACATTCAGTACTTC. Encoded protein: CASSYNRGNIQYF.

On this clone itself: This likely reflects a read error, since a far larger clone is one base away. This rearrangement joins TRBV29-1 to TRBJ1-5; 7 nucleotides agree with TRBD1. The germline gives CDR1 SQVTM, CDR2 ANQGSEA. This CDR3 comprises 13 residues. Unmatched junction bases numbered 7, after V lost 4 bases and J lost 7 bases. The CDR3, as DNA: TGCAGCGTTGGAGGGGGCGTCGGCCAGCCCCAGCATTTT. As protein: CSVGGGVGQPQHF.

This chain joins TRBV7-2 and TRBJ2-3, with D tentatively TRBD2 (6 bases). Per the germline V gene, CDR1 is SGHTA and CDR2 is FQGNSA. The V gene lost 5 bases and the J gene lost 5 bases, with 14 bases spanning the gap. The CDR3 loop spans 14 amino acids. The CDR3: CASSPETRGDTQYF. CDR3 coding DNA: TGTGCCAGCAGCCCTGAGACTAGAGGAGATACGCAGTATTTT. The complete variable domain, with remaining parts taken from reference TRBV7-2 and TRBJ2-3, reads GAGVSQSPSNKVTEKGKDVELRCDPISGHTALYWYRQSLGQGLEFLIYFQGNSAPDKSGLPSDRFSAERTGGSVSTLTIQRTQQEDSAVYLCASSPETRGDTQYFGPGTRLTVL.

V and J are TRBV28 and TRBJ1-3, with D possibly TRBD1 on 5 matching bases. The CDR3 loop spans 16 amino acids. V was pared by 5 bases and J by 0 bases, with 14 bases between. Germline CDR1 MDHEN, CDR2 SYDVKM. CDR3: CASSPPGTHSGNTIYF. The DNA of the CDR3 is TGTGCCAGCAGTCCCCCCGGGACCCACTCTGGAAACACCATATATTTT.

The chain uses TRBV27 and TRBJ2-7; no definite D call. Germline-derived CDR1 and CDR2 are MNHEY and SMNVEV (reference sequence). The CDR3 has 14 residues. The V and J ends lost 6 bases and 2 bases respectively, with 14 bases between them. CDR3 protein: CASSSRVPPYEQYF. The DNA of the CDR3 is TGTGCCAGCAGCTCACGGGTGCCCCCCTACGAGCAGTACTTC.

The rearrangement joins TRBV7-3 to TRBJ1-2, with D possibly TRBD1 on 6 matching bases. Germline-derived CDR1 and CDR2 are SGHTA and FQGTGA. Trimming cost V 2 bases and J 7 bases, with 11 bases left between them. The CDR3 is 13 residues long. The CDR3 reads CASSLSGDSGYTF. The CDR3 coding sequence is TGTGCCAGCAGCTTATCAGGGGATAGTGGCTACACCTTC.

On this clone itself: A far larger clone is off by one base, so a read error is likely. The identical CDR3 is also encoded by other nucleotide sequences in the sample. The rearrangement uses TRBV9 and TRBJ2-3; 8 positions match TRBD2. V lost 4 bases and J lost 3; bases outside the gene matches: 1. Germline V gene lookup returns CDR1 SGDLS and CDR2 YYNGEE. The CDR3 spans 13 residues. The CDR3 here is CASSLAGTDTQYF. The CDR3 coding sequence is TGTGCCAGCAGCTTAGCGGGAACAGATACGCAGTATTTT.

With respect to this clone: Other DNA sequences in the same sample also yield this CDR3. This rearrangement joins TRBV6-5 to TRBJ1-1; perhaps TRBD1 as D (5 bases). The CDR3 is 14 amino acids. CDR1 is MNHEY, CDR2 SVGAGI, per germline. The V end lost 1 base, the J end lost 1 base, and 7 bases lay between the germline ends. The CDR3 coding sequence is TGTGCCAGCAGTTACTTGGGGCGGAACACTGAAGCTTTCTTT. This translates into CASSYLGRNTEAFF.

The V call is TRBV6-1, the J call TRBJ1-5; 9 bases map to TRBD1. V trimming: 2 bases; J trimming: 0 bases; junction bases outside the gene matches: 11. The CDR3 sequence is 19 residues long. Germline CDR1 MNHNS, CDR2 SASEGT. Written as DNA, the CDR3 is TGTGCCAGCAGTGAACGCGAGGACAGGGGACTTTATAGCAATCAGCCCCAGCATTTT. Translated, it gives CASSEREDRGLYSNQPQHF.

V gene TRBV6-1 combines with J gene TRBJ1-5; maybe TRBD1 (5 bases). V was shortened by 4 bases and J by 8 bases, with 12 bases between the two germline ends. This CDR3 has 13 residues. Germline-derived CDR1 and CDR2 are MNHNS and SASEGT. CDR3 bases: TGTGCCAGCAGTGTGGAGGGGCGTGAGCCCCAGCATTTT. This codes for CASSVEGREPQHF.

V and J are TRBV7-2 and TRBJ2-1, with D hard to call. Trimming left V 3 bases short and J 10 bases short, with 13 bases between. The length of the CDR3 is 13 residues. Germline V gene lookup returns CDR1 SGHTA and CDR2 FQGNSA. CDR3 coding DNA: TGTGCCAGCAGCTTTACCTTGTCAAGCGAGCAGTTCTTC. Translation gives CASSFTLSSEQFF.

The chain couples TRBV28 to TRBJ1-2, with 10 bases matching TRBD1. V dropped 7 bases and J dropped 0; count of bases not matched to a gene: 11. CDR1 and CDR2 from the germline V gene are MDHEN and SYDVKM. The CDR3 is made up of 17 amino acids. The CDR3 loop is CASTSPGTGDPNYGYTF. Here the CDR3 DNA reads TGTGCCAGCACCTCGCCTGGGACAGGGGACCCTAACTATGGCTACACCTTC.

This clone appeared many times. This chain links TRBV15 with TRBJ2-3, with 10 bases identical to TRBD2. Trimming removed 1 base from V and 3 bases from J; junction bases left unmatched: 7. This CDR3 contains 17 residues. Germline V gene lookup returns CDR1 LNHNV and CDR2 YYDKDF (reference sequence). This chain's CDR3 is CATSRGVLAGRTDTQYF. The CDR3 DNA is TGTGCCACCAGCAGAGGGGTACTAGCGGGAAGAACAGATACGCAGTATTTT.

The chain uses TRBV5-4 and TRBJ1-1, with TRBD1 as a possible D gene (6 bases). This CDR3 contains 15 residues. From germline, CDR1 is SGHNT and CDR2 YYREEE (reference sequence). Trimming cost V 4 bases and J 3 bases, with 16 bases left between them. The CDR3 DNA reads as TGTGCCAGCAGCCCTGTGGGCAGGGGTGACACTGAAGCTTTCTTT. It yields the protein CASSPVGRGDTEAFF. The variable domain in full, with the rest retrieved from reference TRBV5-4 and TRBJ1-1, is ETGVTQSPTHLIKTRGQQVTLRCSSQSGHNTVSWYQQALGQGPQFIFQYYREEENGRGNFPPRFSGLQFPNYSSELNVNALELDDSALYLCASSPVGRGDTEAFFGQGTRLTVV.

On this clone: The same CDR3 is also encoded by other DNA sequences in this sample. The chain links TRBV5-1 to TRBJ1-5; TRBD1 might be the D (5 bases). The CDR3 totals 15 residues. Trimming left V 0 bases short and J 2 bases short, with 9 bases between. CDR1 is SGHRS and CDR2 is YFSETQ in the germline V gene. This CDR3 reads CASSLGGPGNQPQHF. In DNA form, the CDR3 reads TGCGCCAGCAGCTTGGGGGGCCCGGGCAATCAGCCCCAGCATTTT.

The rearrangement uses TRBV7-7 and TRBJ2-2; D is unclear. This CDR3 contains 15 residues. Germline V lookup: CDR1 SSHAT, CDR2 FNYEAQ (reference sequence). The V gene lost 4 bases and the J gene lost 1 base, with 10 bases spanning the gap. The CDR3 sequence: CASSSGRQNTGELFF. CDR3 DNA sequence: TGTGCCAGCAGCTCGGGCAGACAGAACACCGGGGAGCTGTTTTTT.

The gene calls are TRBV7-2 and TRBJ1-1, with no clear D. Trimming removed 3 bases at V and 6 bases at J, with 11 bases between. Germline V gene lookup returns CDR1 SGHTA and CDR2 FQGNSA. This CDR3 contains 13 residues. The CDR3 DNA reads TGTGCCAGCAGCTTTTTTTTGGTCGCTGAAGCTTTCTTT. It is translated as CASSFFLVAEAFF.

This sequence joins TRBV5-1 and TRBJ1-5; 9 positions agree with TRBD1. The CDR3 loop spans 15 amino acids. V gave up 0 bases and J gave up 3 bases; unmatched junction bases: 1. CDR1 is SGHRS, CDR2 YFSETQ, per germline. As DNA, the CDR3 is TGCGCCAGCAGCTTGGGGGACAGGGTCAATCAGCCCCAGCATTTT. Amino acids: CASSLGDRVNQPQHF.